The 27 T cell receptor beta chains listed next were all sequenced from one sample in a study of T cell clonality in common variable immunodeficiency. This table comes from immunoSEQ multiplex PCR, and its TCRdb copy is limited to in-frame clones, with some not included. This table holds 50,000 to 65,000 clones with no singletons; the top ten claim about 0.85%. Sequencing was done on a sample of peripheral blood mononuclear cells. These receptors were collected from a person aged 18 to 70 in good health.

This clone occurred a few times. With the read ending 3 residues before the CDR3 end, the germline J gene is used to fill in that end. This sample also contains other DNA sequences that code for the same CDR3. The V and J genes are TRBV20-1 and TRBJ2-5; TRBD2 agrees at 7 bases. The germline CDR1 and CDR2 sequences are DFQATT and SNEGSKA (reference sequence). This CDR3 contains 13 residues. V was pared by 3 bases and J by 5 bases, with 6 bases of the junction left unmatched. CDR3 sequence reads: CSARPSGQETQYF. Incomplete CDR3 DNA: TGCAGTGCTAGGCCTAGCGGCCAGGAGACC.

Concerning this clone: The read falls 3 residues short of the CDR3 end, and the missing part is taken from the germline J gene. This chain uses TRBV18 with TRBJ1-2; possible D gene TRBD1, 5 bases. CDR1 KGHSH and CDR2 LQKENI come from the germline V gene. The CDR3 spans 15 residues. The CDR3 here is CASSSPGLVTDTYTF. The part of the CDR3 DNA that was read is TGTGCCAGCTCATCCCCGGGACTAGTCACAGATACC. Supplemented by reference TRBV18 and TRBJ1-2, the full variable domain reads NAGVMQNPRHLVRRRGQEARLRCSPMKGHSHVYWYRQLPEEGLKFMVYLQKENIIDESGMPKERFSAEFPKEGPSILRIQQVVRGDSAAYFCASSSPGLVTDTYTFGSGTRLTVV.

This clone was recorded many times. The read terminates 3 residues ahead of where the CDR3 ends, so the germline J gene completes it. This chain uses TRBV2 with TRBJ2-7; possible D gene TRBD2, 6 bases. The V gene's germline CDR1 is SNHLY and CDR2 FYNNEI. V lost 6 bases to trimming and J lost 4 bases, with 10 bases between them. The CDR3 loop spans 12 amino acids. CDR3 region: CASSASGYEQYF. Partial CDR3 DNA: TGTGCCAGCAGCGCAAGCGGGTACGAG.

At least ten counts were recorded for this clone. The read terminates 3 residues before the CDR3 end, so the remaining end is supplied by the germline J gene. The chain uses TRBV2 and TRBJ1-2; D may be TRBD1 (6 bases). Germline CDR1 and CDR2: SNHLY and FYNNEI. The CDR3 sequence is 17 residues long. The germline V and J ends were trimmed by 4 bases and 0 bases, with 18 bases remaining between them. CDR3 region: CASSVTGPIQANYGYTF. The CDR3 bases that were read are TGTGCCAGCAGTGTGACAGGTCCCATCCAAGCTAACTATGGC.

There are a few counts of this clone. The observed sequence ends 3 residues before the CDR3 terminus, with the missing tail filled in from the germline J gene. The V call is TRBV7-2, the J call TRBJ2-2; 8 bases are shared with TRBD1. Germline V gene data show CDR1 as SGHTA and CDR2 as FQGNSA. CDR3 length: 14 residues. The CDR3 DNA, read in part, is TGTGCCAGCAGCTTAGACAGGGGGAGTTCACCG. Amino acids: CASSLDRGSSP. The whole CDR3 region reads CASSLDRGSSPLFF.

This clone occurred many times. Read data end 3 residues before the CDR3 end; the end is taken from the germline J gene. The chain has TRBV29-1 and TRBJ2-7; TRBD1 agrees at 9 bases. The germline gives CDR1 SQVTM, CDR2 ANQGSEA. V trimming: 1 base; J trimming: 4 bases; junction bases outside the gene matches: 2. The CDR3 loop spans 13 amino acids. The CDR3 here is CSVEGGQGYEQYF. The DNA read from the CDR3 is TGCAGCGTTGAAGGGGGACAGGGTTACGAG.

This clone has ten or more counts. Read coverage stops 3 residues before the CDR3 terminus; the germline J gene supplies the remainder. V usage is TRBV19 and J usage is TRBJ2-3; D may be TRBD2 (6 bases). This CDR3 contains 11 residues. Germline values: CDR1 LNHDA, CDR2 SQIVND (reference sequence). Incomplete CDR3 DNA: TGTGCCACTACAGACGGCGGGGCG. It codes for CATTDGGA. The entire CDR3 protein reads CATTDGGAQYF.

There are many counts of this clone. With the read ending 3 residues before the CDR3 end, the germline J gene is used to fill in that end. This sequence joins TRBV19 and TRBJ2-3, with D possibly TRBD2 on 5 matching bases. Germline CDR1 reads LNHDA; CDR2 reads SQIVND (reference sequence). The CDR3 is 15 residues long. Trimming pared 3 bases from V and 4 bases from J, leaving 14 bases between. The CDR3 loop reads CASSMDLAGADTQYF. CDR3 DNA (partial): TGTGCCAGTAGTATGGATCTAGCTGGCGCAGATACG.

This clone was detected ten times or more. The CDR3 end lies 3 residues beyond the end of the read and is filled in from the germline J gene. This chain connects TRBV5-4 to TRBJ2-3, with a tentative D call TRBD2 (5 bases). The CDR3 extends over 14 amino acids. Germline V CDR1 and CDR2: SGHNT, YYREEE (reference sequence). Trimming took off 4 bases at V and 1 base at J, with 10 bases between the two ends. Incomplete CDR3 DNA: TGTGCCAGCAGCCCTAGGACTGGCACAGATACG. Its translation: CASSPRTGTDT. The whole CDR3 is CASSPRTGTDTQYF.

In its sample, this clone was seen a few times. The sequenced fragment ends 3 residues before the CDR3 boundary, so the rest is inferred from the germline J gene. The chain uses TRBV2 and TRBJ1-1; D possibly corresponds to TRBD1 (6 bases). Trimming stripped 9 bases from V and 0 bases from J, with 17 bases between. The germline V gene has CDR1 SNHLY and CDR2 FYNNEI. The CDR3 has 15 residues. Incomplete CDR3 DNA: TGTGCCAGTAGCCCCTCATCAGGGGTGAACACTGAA. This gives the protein CASSPSSGVNTE. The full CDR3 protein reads CASSPSSGVNTEAFF.

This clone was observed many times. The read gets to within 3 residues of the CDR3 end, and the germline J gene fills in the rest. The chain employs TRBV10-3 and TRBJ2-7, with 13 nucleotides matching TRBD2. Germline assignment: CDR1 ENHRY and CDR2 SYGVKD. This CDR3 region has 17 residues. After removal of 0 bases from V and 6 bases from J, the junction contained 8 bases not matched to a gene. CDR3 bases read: TGTGCCATCAGTGAGTCGTTAGGACTAGCGGGAGTTGGCGAG. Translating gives CAISESLGLAGVGE. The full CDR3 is CAISESLGLAGVGEQYF.

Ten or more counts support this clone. CDR3 DNA, as far as it was read: TGTGCCAGCAGCTTAAGGGGGCGAGATTCACCC. This encodes CASSLRGRDSP. In full, the CDR3 reads CASSLRGRDSPLHF. This chain joins TRBV7-2 and TRBJ1-6; 7 bases align to TRBD1. The CDR3 goes on 3 residues after the read ends, and that part is filled in from the germline J gene. Germline CDR1 is SGHTA and CDR2 is FQGNSA. V gave up 2 bases and J gave up 8 bases; unmatched junction bases: 3. The CDR3 spans 14 residues.

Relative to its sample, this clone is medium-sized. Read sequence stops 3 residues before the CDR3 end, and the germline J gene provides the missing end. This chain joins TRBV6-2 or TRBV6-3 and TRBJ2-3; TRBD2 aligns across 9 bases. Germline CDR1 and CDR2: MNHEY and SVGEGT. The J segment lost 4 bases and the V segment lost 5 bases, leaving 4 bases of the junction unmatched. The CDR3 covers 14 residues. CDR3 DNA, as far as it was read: TGTGCCAGCAGTCGCGGGGGGGAGGCAGATACG. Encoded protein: CASSRGGEADT. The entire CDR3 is CASSRGGEADTQYF.

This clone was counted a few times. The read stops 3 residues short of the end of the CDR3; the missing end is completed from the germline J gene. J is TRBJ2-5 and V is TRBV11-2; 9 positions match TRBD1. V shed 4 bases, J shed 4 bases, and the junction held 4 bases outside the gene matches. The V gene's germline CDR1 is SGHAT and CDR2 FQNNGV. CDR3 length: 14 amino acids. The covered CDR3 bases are TGTGCCAGCAGCTGGACAGGGGAGCGAGAGACC. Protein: CASSWTGERET. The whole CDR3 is CASSWTGERETQYF. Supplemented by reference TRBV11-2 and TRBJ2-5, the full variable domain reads EAGVAQSPRYKIIEKRQSVAFWCNPISGHATLYWYQQILGQGPKLLIQFQNNGVVDDSQLPKDRFSAERLKGVDSTLKIQPAKLEDSAVYLCASSWTGERETQYFGPGTRLLVL.

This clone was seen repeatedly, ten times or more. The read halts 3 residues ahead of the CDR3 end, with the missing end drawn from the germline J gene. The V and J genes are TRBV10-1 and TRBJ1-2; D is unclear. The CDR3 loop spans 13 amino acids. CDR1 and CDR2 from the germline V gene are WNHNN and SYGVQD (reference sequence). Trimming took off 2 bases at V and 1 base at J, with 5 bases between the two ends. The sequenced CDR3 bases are TGCGCCAGCAGTGAGAGCCTTAACTATGGC. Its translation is CASSESLNYG. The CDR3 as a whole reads CASSESLNYGYTF.

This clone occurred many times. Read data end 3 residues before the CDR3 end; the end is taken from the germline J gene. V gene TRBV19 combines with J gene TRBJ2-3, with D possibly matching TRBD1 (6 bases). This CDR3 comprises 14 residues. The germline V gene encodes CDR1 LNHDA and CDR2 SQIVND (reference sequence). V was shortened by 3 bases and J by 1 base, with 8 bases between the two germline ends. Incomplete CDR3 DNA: TGTGCCAGTAGTATTGCAGGGGGCACAGATACG. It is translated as CASSIAGGTDT. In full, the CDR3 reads CASSIAGGTDTQYF.

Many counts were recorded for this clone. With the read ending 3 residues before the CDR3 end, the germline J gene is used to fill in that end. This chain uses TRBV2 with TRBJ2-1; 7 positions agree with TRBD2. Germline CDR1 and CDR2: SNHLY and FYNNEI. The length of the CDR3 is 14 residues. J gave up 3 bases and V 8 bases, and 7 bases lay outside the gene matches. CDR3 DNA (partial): TGTGCCAGCTCCCCCCGGACTAGCTACAATGAG. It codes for CASSPRTSYNE. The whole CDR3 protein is CASSPRTSYNEQFF.

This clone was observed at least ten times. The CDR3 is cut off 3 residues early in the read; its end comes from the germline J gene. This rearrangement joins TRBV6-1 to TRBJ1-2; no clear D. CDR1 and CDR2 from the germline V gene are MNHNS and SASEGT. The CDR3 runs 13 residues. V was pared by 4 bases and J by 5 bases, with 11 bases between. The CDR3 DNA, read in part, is TGTGCCAGCAGTGCTTTGCAGGCTTATGGC. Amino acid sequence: CASSALQAYG. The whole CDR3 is CASSALQAYGYTF.

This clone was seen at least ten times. The chain's CDR3 is CASAITTGNQPQHF. CDR3 DNA (partial): TGTGCCAGCGCGATAACTACAGGGAATCAGCCC. The chain links TRBV2 to TRBJ1-5, with D tentatively TRBD1 (6 bases). The sequenced fragment ends 3 residues before the CDR3 boundary, so the rest is inferred from the germline J gene. CDR1 SNHLY and CDR2 FYNNEI come from the germline V gene. The CDR3 covers 14 residues. The V and J ends lost 8 bases and 4 bases respectively, with 15 bases between them.

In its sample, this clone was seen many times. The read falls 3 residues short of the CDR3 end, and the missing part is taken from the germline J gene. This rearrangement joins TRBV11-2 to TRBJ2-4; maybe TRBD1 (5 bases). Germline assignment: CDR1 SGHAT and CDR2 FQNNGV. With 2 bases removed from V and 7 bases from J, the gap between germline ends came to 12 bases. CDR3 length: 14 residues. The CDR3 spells CASSLRTSGNIQYF. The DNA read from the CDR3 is TGTGCCAGCAGCTTAAGGACAAGTGGGAACATT.

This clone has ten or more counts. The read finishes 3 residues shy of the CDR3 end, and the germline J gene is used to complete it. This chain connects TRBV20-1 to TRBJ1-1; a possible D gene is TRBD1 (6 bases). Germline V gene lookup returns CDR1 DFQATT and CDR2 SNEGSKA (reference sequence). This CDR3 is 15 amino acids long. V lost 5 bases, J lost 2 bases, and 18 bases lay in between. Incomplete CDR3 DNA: TGCAGTGCTCCCCGACAAGGGGGTTATAACACTGAA. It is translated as CSAPRQGGYNTE. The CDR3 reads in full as CSAPRQGGYNTEAFF.

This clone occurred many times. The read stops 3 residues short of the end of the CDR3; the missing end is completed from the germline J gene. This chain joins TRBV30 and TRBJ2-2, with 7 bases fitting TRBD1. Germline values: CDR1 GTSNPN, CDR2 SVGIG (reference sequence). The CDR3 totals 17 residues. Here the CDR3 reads CAWGGQTESTTNEKLFF. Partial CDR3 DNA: TGTGCCTGGGGGGGACAGACTGAGAGTACAACTAATGAAAAG.

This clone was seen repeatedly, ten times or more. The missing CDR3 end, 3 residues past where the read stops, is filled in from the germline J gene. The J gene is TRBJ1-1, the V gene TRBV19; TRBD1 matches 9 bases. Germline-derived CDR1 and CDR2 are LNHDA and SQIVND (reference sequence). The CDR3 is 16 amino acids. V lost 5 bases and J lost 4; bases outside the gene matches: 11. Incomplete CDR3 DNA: TGTGCCAGTAGTCTTGGGACAGGGAAATGGAGCACTGAA. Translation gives CASSLGTGKWSTE. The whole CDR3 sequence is CASSLGTGKWSTEAFF.

The sequenced part of the CDR3 DNA is TGTGCCAGTAGCCCCGGCGACAGCAGCACAGATACG. This sequence encodes CASSPGDSSTDT. The complete CDR3 sequence is CASSPGDSSTDTAFF. The chain links TRBV19 to TRBJ1-1; a weak D match, TRBD1 (5 bases). Read sequence stops 3 residues before the CDR3 end, and the germline J gene provides the missing end. The CDR3 has 15 residues. Per germline, CDR1 LNHDA and CDR2 SQIVND (reference sequence).

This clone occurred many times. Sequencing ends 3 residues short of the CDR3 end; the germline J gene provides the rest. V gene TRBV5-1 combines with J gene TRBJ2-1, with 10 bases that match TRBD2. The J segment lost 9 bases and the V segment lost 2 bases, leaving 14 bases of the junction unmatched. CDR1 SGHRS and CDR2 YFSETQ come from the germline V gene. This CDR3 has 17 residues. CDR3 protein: CASSFLSPAGGLGEQFF. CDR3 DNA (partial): TGCGCCAGCAGCTTTCTGTCCCCAGCGGGGGGGCTGGGTGAG.

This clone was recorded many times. Partial CDR3 DNA: TGTGCCAGCAGCCCGAGGGGGGGCGGGCGC. Translation: CASSPRGGGR. Given in full, the CDR3 is CASSPRGGGRYTF. The V and J genes are TRBV7-9 and TRBJ1-2, with TRBD1 as a possible D gene (6 bases). The read falls 3 residues short of the CDR3 end, and the missing part is taken from the germline J gene. Germline loops: CDR1 SEHNR, CDR2 FQNEAQ (reference sequence). This CDR3 is 13 amino acids long.

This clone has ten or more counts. The CDR3 loop is CSANREPHTEAFF. The CDR3 bases that were read are TGCAGTGCAAACAGGGAACCTCACACTGAA. The rearrangement links TRBV20-1 to TRBJ1-1, with TRBD1 as a possible D gene (6 bases). From the germline J gene comes the end of the CDR3, since the read stops 3 residues before it. Germline CDR1 reads DFQATT; CDR2 reads SNEGSKA (reference sequence). Deletions cut 6 bases from V and 3 bases from J, with 14 bases between. This CDR3 is 13 amino acids long.